This T cell receptor beta chain appears in the sequencing data of a study of T cell repertoires in cytomegalovirus infection. Looking at the study overall: Public TCR beta signatures indicated both CMV infection and matching HLA type.

Study-level points and caveats: Adding up the frequency of public TCR beta families identified people who carried CMV plus the relevant HLA.

This clonotype was seen a handful of times. What it binds is unknown. TCRdb called the reads again in MiXCR, with one record for every CDR3 protein. The sample lists 800,000 to 950,000 distinct CDR3 sequences, less than 35% seen once, with roughly 12% in the top ten. The V gene's germline CDR1 is MNHNS and CDR2 SASEGT. There are 15 residues in the CDR3. With 2 bases removed from V and 0 bases from J, the gap between germline ends came to 10 bases. The sequence was collected from a human donor in good health (CMV status not recorded). Some clones in this sample may be carry-over from other donors' samples. The chain joins TRBV6-1 to TRBJ1-1; D call uncertain. The sequenced sample was cultured CD8+ T cells from PBMCs, obtained from culture after CMV antigen stimulation. The CDR3 nucleotides are TGTGCCAGCAGTGAATTGGAGGGCGTGAACACTGAAGCTTTCTTT. Translating gives CASSELEGVNTEAFF.